This T cell receptor beta chain was recorded in a study of T cell changes during pregnancy in multiple sclerosis. The assay was immunoSEQ multiplex PCR, and TCRdb's table has in-frame clones only and misses some. The table records around 81,000 clones, roughly 92% of them present only once. The CDR3 has 14 amino acids. The germline gives CDR1 MDHEN, CDR2 SYDVKM. The V gene end was trimmed by 7 bases and the J gene end by 5 bases; junction bases not matched to a gene: 8. This clone has only one observation. The chain is built from TRBV28 and TRBJ2-5; 9 bases line up with TRBD1. The clonotype originates from a female donor in good health, enrolled as a control in a pregnancy study. This specimen consisted of peripheral blood, obtained after pregnancy. The CDR3 sequence: CASNQLGQGETQYF. The CDR3 bases are TGTGCCAGCAACCAACTTGGACAGGGGGAGACCCAGTACTTC. The full variable domain, completed using reference TRBV28 and TRBJ2-5, is DVKVTQSSRYLVKRTGEKVFLECVQDMDHENMFWYRQDPGLGLRLIYFSYDVKMKEKGDIPEGYSVSREKKERFSLILESASTNQTSMYLCASNQLGQGETQYFGPGTRLLVL.